What follows are 10 T cell receptor beta chains derived from one specimen sequenced in a study of T cell responses to AZD1222 COVID-19 vaccine. The method was immunoSEQ multiplex PCR; TCRdb's version includes in-frame clones alone and lacks a portion of them. The profile covers nearly 110,000 clones, with around 90% appearing a single time and over 4.5% taken by the ten largest. The sequencing here drew on peripheral blood, taken on day 0 of AZD1222 vaccination. These receptors all stem from an adult in good health.

The chain combines TRBV7-9 with TRBJ1-1, with 10 bases aligning to TRBD1. V shed 5 bases and J 6 bases; nucleotides not matched to a gene: 6. The CDR3 runs 14 residues. Germline CDR1 is SEHNR and CDR2 is FQNEAQ (reference sequence). DNA for the CDR3: TGTGCCAGCAGCCCGGGACAGGGGACCCCTGAAGCTTTCTTT. Encoded protein: CASSPGQGTPEAFF.

The V call is TRBV28, the J call TRBJ2-3; 8 bases fit TRBD1. The CDR3 consists of 16 residues. Germline-derived CDR1 and CDR2 are MDHEN and SYDVKM. Unmatched junction bases numbered 12, after V lost 6 bases and J lost 4 bases. The CDR3 DNA sequence: TGTGCCAGCAGCCGACGCGGGACAGGCTATCCAGATACGCAGTATTTT. This translates into CASSRRGTGYPDTQYF.

The genes are TRBV6-5 and TRBJ1-5, with unresolved D. Germline CDR1 is MNHEY and CDR2 is SVGAGI. Trimming removed 7 bases from V and 6 bases from J, with 10 bases in between. The CDR3 length is 12 residues. CDR3 nucleotide sequence: TGTGCCAGCAATAAAGAGGTTCAGCCCCAGCATTTT. Translated: CASNKEVQPQHF.

J is TRBJ1-2 and V is TRBV5-4, with D hard to call. CDR1 is SGHNT, CDR2 YYREEE, per germline (reference sequence). This CDR3 is built from 14 residues. Trimming shortened V by 0 bases and J by 2 bases, and 8 bases separated the two germline ends. The CDR3 spells CASSLDWENYGYTF. In DNA form, the CDR3 reads TGTGCCAGCAGCTTGGATTGGGAAAACTATGGCTACACCTTC.

V and J are TRBV25-1 and TRBJ2-3; 8 bases map to TRBD2. Germline lookup yields CDR1 MGHDK and CDR2 SYGVNS. This CDR3 contains 17 residues. The J segment lost 1 base and the V segment lost 5 bases, leaving 11 bases of the junction unmatched. CDR3 protein: CASSPDWGSGGTDTQYF. In nucleotides, the CDR3 is TGTGCCAGCAGTCCCGACTGGGGTAGCGGGGGCACAGATACGCAGTATTTT.

V and J are TRBV5-1 and TRBJ1-1; possibly TRBD1 for D (6 bases). The germline CDR1 and CDR2 sequences are SGHRS and YFSETQ. V lost 5 bases, J lost 2 bases, and 10 bases lay in between. CDR3 size: 13 residues. CDR3 in amino acids: CASRLQGNTEAFF. CDR3 DNA: TGCGCCAGCAGATTACAGGGAAACACTGAAGCTTTCTTT.

This chain connects TRBV28 to TRBJ1-2; possibly TRBD1 for D (6 bases). The ends were cut back, 2 bases at V and 0 bases at J, with 10 bases in the middle. The CDR3 consists of 15 residues. Germline V gene data show CDR1 as MDHEN and CDR2 as SYDVKM. The CDR3 nucleotides read TGTGCCAGCAGTTTAGGGGGCGCAGCTAACTATGGCTACACCTTC. Protein product: CASSLGGAANYGYTF.

The CDR3 nucleotides read TGTGCCAGCAGTTTACCCCAGGGGCGGGGCAATCAGCCCCAGCATTTT. This encodes CASSLPQGRGNQPQHF. The chain uses TRBV28 and TRBJ1-5; tentative D call: TRBD1 (6 bases). Trimming removed 2 bases at V and 2 bases at J, with 13 bases between. Per the germline V gene, CDR1 is MDHEN and CDR2 is SYDVKM. This CDR3 has 16 amino acids.

The chain is built from TRBV18 and TRBJ1-1; perhaps TRBD1 as D (5 bases). The CDR3 has 13 residues. V was pared by 2 bases and J by 5 bases, with 9 bases between. In germline, CDR1 is KGHSH, CDR2 LQKENI. CDR3 bases: TGTGCCAGCTCACCAGGGGCGCGGACTGAAGCTTTCTTT. Amino acids: CASSPGARTEAFF.

The V gene is TRBV28, the J gene TRBJ1-1; possibly TRBD1 for D (6 bases). Germline CDR1 and CDR2: MDHEN and SYDVKM. The CDR3 consists of 15 residues. Trimming shortened V by 5 bases and J by 4 bases, and 17 bases separated the two germline ends. The CDR3: CASSNGGGGSTEAFF. CDR3 in DNA: TGTGCCAGCAGTAACGGGGGCGGGGGTTCCACTGAAGCTTTCTTT.